The rows below give T cell receptor beta chains drawn from one sample of a study of blood T cell repertoires in COVID-19. Method: immunoSEQ multiplex PCR; TCRdb's copy keeps in-frame clones and lacks some. The sample comprises around 190,000 clones, around nine tenths of which are singletons, and roughly a sixth rests with the top ten. Source material: peripheral blood. The receptors stem from a man aged 50 to 60 with COVID-19, enrolled during active disease. The CDR3 runs from the conserved cysteine through the conserved F or W. Each record gives: J gene, V gene, clone size, CDR3 protein. Rows may omit the clone size; those that give it use once, few, many or a size class.

TRBJ2-3,TRBV21-1,.,CASSKAPDREYNTDTQYF
TRBJ2-1,TRBV28,.,CASSFDPTRAYNEQFF
TRBJ2-7,TRBV30,.,CAWSVKSDRGGEQYF
TRBJ2-3,TRBV11-1,.,CASSIGQGKTHTQYF
TRBJ1-5,TRBV6-5,.,CASSSWTGGENQPQHF
TRBJ1-2,TRBV6-2/TRBV6-3,.,CASSSPGQAGGYTF
TRBJ2-7,TRBV5-4,.,CASREERGAPAGEQYF
TRBJ2-3,TRBV6-2/TRBV6-3,.,CASSYRSGRATDTQYF
TRBJ2-3,TRBV5-6,.,CASSFAPGVGQSLLDTQYF
TRBJ1-4,TRBV3-1/TRBV3-2,.,CASSRSGHSATNEKLFF
TRBJ2-7,TRBV10-1,once,CASSAAGTGGPFREQYF